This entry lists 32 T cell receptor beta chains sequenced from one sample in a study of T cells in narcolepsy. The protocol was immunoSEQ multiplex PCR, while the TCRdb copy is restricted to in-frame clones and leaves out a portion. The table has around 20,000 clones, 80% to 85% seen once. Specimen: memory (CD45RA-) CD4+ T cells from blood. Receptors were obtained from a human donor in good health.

This chain's CDR3 is CASSGGGYDTEAFF. CDR3 nucleotide sequence: TGTGCCAGCAGCGGAGGGGGATATGACACTGAAGCTTTCTTT. V gene TRBV11-3 combines with J gene TRBJ1-1, with D maybe TRBD1 (6 bases). CDR3 size: 14 residues. CDR1 is SGHNT, CDR2 YENEEA, per germline. V lost 5 bases to trimming and J lost 3 bases, with 13 bases between them.

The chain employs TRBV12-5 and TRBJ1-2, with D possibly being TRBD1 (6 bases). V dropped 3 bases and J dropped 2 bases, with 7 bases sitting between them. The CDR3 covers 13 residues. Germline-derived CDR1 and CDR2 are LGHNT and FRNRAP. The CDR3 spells CASGLGQNYGYTF. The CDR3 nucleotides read TGTGCTAGTGGTTTAGGACAGAACTATGGCTACACCTTC.

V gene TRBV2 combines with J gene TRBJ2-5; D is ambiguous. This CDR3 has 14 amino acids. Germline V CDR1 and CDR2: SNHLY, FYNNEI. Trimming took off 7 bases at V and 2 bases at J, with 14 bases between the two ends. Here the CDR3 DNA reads TGTGCCAGCAAGGGCGTAGGCAGGCAAGAGACCCAGTACTTC. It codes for CASKGVGRQETQYF.

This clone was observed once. Here the CDR3 reads CAVRDSFNTEAFF. For the CDR3, the DNA is TGTGCCGTCCGGGACAGCTTTAACACTGAAGCTTTCTTT. The V call is TRBV30, the J call TRBJ1-1, with 7 bases matching TRBD1. The CDR3 sequence is 13 residues long. V dropped 8 bases and J dropped 2; count of bases not matched to a gene: 8. Germline-derived CDR1 and CDR2 are GTSNPN and SVGIG (reference sequence).

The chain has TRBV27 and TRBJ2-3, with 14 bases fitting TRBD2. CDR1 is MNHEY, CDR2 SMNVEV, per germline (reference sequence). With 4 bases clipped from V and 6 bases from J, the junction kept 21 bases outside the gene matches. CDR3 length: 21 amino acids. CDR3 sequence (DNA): TGTGCCAGCAGTTCCACCTCGACCGGGACTAGCGGGAGTACGATTAGGGATACGCAGTATTTT. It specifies CASSSTSTGTSGSTIRDTQYF.

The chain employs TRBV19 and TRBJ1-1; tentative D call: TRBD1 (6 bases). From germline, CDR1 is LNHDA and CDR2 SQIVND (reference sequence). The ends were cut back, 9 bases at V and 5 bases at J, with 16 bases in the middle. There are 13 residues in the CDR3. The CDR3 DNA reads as TGTGCCAGCCCAGGGGCGCAGGGAACTGAAGCTTTCTTT. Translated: CASPGAQGTEAFF.

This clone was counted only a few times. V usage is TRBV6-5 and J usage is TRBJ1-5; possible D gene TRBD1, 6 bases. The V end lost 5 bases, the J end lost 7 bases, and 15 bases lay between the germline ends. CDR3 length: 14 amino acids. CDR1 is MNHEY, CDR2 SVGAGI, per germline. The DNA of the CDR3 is TGTGCCAGCAGTGCGAGGGGGGCACGCCAGCCCCAGCATTTT. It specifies CASSARGARQPQHF.

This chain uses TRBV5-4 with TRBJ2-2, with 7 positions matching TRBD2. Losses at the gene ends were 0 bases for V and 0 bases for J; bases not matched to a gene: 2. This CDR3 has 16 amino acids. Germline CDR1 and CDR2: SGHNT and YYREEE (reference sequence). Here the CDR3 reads CASSLAAGTNTGELFF. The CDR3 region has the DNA TGTGCCAGCAGCTTGGCAGCGGGGACGAACACCGGGGAGCTGTTTTTT.

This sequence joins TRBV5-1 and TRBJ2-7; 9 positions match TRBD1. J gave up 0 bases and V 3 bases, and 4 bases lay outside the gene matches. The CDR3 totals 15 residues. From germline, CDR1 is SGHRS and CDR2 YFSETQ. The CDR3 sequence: CASSYTGGGSYEQYF. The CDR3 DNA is TGCGCCAGCAGCTATACAGGGGGCGGCTCCTACGAGCAGTACTTC. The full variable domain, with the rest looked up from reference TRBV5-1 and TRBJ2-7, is KAGVTQTPRYLIKTRGQQVTLSCSPISGHRSVSWYQQTPGQGLQFLFEYFSETQRNKGNFPGRFSGRQFSNSRSEMNVSTLELGDSALYLCASSYTGGGSYEQYFGPGTRLTVT.

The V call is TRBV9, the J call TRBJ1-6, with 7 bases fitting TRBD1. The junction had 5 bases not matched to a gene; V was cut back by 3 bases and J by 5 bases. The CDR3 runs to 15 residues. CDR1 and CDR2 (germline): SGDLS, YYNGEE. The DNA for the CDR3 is TGTGCCAGCAGCGCGGGGACAGCTAATAATTCACCCCTCCACTTT. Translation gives CASSAGTANNSPLHF.

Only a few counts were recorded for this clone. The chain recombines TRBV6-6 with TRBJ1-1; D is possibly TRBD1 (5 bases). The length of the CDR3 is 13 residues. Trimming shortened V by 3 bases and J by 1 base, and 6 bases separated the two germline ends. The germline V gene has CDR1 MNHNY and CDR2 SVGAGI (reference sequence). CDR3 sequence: CASSYGGNTEAFF. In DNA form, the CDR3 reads TGTGCCAGCAGTTATGGGGGGAACACTGAAGCTTTCTTT.

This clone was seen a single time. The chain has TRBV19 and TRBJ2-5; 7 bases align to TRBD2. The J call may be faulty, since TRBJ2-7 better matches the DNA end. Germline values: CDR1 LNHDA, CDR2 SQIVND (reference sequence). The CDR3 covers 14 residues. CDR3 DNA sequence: TGTGCCAGTAGGGATCTGGGAGGGGACTACGAGCAGTACTTC. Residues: CASRDLGGDYEQYF.

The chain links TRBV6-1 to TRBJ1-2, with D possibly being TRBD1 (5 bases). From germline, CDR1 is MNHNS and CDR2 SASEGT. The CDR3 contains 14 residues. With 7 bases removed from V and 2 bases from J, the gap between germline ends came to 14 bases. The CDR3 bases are TGTGCCAGCACACGGGGCTCCGGAAACTATGGCTACACCTTC. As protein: CASTRGSGNYGYTF.

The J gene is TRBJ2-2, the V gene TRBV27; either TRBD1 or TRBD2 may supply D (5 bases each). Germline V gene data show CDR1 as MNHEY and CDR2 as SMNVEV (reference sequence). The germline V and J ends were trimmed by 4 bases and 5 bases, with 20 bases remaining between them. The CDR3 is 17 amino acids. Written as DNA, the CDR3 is TGTGCCAGCAGTTCCTCGGTGAGGGGCGGGTTGACCGGGGAGCTGTTTTTT. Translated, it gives CASSSSVRGGLTGELFF.

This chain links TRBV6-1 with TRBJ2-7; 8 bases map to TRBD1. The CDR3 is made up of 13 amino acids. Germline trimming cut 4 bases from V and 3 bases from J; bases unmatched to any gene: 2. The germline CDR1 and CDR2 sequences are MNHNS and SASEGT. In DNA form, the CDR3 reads TGTGCCAGCAGTGTGACAGGGGACTACGAGCAGTACTTC. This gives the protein CASSVTGDYEQYF.

The CDR3 sequence: CASSEGGATNEKLFF. Here the CDR3 DNA reads TGTGCCAGCAGTGAAGGGGGAGCAACTAATGAAAAACTGTTTTTT. The chain couples TRBV6-1 to TRBJ1-4, with D hard to call. The CDR3 spans 15 residues. Deletions cut 1 base from V and 0 bases from J, with 6 bases between. Germline CDR1 and CDR2: MNHNS and SASEGT.

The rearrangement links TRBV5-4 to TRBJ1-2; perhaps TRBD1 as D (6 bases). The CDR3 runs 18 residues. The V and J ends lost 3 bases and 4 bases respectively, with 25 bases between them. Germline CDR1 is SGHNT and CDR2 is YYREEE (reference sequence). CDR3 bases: TGTGCCAGCAGCTCGAAGGAGAGGGGGGGCGTCAAACTCTATGGCTACACCTTC. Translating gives CASSSKERGGVKLYGYTF.

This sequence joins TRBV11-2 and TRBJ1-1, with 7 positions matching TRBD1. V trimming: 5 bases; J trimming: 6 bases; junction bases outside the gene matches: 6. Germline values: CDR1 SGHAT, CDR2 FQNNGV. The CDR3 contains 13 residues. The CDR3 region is CASSQQGSAEAFF. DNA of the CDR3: TGTGCCAGCAGCCAACAGGGGTCTGCTGAAGCTTTCTTT.

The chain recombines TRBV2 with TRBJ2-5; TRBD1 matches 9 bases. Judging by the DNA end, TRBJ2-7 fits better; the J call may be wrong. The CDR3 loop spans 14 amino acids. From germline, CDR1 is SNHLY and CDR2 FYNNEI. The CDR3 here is CASSQDRGADEQYF. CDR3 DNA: TGTGCCAGCAGTCAGGACAGGGGTGCTGACGAGCAGTACTTC.

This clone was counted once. CDR3: CASRTGGQGTQYF. CDR3 DNA: TGTGCCAGTAGGACAGGGGGTCAGGGTACGCAGTATTTT. The J gene is TRBJ2-3, the V gene TRBV19; 9 bases match TRBD1. The CDR3 runs to 13 residues. Germline CDR1 LNHDA, CDR2 SQIVND (reference sequence). V dropped 6 bases and J dropped 8; count of bases not matched to a gene: 6.

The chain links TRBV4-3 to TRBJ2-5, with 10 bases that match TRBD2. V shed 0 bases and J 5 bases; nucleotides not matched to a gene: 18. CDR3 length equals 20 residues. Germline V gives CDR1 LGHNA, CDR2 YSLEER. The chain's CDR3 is CASSQDTASGSSRGGETQYF. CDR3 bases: TGCGCCAGCAGCCAAGATACGGCTAGCGGGAGCTCTCGGGGGGGGGAGACCCAGTACTTC.

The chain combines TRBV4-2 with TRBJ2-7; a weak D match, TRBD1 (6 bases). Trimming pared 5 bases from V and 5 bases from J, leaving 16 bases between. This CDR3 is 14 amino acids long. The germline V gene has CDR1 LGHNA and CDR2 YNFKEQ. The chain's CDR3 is CASSGTRAKDEQYF. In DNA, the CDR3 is TGTGCCAGCAGCGGGACAAGGGCCAAGGACGAGCAGTACTTC.

CDR3 nucleotide sequence: TGCAGCGCCCTACATAATACAAACACAGATACGCAGTATTTT. Encoded protein: CSALHNTNTDTQYF. This chain links TRBV29-1 with TRBJ2-3; no definite D call. Germline V gene sequence: CDR1 SQVTM, CDR2 ANQGSEA. The CDR3 length is 14 residues. With 7 bases removed from V and 2 bases from J, the gap between germline ends came to 16 bases.

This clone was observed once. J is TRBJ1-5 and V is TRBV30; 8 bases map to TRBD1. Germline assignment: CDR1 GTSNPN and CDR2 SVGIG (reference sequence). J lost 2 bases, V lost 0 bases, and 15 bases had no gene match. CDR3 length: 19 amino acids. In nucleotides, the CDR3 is TGTGCCTGGAGTGTAAAGGCAGGGGGCGCATATGACGGCAATCAGCCCCAGCATTTT. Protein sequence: CAWSVKAGGAYDGNQPQHF.

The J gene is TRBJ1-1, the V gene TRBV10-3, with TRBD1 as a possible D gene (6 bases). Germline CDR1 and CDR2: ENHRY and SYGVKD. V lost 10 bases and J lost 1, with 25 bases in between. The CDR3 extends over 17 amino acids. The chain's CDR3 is CATHYDGQTKKNTEAFF. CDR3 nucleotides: TGTGCCACCCACTACGACGGACAGACCAAAAAGAACACTGAAGCTTTCTTT.

CDR3 residues: CASSASRRDEKLFF. The CDR3 nucleotides read TGTGCCAGCAGCGCCTCACGAAGGGATGAAAAACTGTTTTTT. The chain employs TRBV7-2 and TRBJ1-4, with D uncertain. This CDR3 comprises 14 residues. Trimming removed 5 bases from V and 6 bases from J, with 13 bases in between. The germline V gene has CDR1 SGHTA and CDR2 FQGNSA.

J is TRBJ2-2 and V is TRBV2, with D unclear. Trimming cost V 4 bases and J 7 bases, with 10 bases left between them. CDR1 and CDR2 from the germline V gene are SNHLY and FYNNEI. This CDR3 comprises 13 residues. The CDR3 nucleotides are TGTGCCAGCAGTGTTTGGGTGGACGGGGAGCTGTTTTTT. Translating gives CASSVWVDGELFF.

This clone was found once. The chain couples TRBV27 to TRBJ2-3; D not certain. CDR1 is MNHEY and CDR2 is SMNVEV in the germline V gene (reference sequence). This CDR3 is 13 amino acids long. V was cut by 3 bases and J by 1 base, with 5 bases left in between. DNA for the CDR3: TGTGCCAGCAGTTTTGTCCGCACAGATACGCAGTATTTT. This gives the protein CASSFVRTDTQYF.

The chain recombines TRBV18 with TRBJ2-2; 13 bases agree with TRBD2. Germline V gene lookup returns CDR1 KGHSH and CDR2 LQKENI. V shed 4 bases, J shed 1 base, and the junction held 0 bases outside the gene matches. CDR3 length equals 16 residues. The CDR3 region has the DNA TGTGCCAGCTCACGGACTAGCGGGGGGAACACCGGGGAGCTGTTTTTT. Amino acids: CASSRTSGGNTGELFF.

The CDR3 region has the DNA TGTGCCAGCTCAGGAGTCGTGGGGAACACTGAAGCTTTCTTT. It codes for CASSGVVGNTEAFF. The V gene is TRBV18, the J gene TRBJ1-1; D ambiguous. Germline assignment: CDR1 KGHSH and CDR2 LQKENI. Trimming cost V 5 bases and J 1 base, with 11 bases left between them. The CDR3 contains 14 residues.

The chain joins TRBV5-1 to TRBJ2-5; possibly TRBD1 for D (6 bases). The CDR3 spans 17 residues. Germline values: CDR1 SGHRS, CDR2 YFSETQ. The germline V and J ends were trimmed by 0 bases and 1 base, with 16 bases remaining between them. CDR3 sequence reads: CASSLAGAGVSQETQYF. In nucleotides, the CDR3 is TGCGCCAGCAGCTTGGCCGGGGCAGGGGTTTCCCAAGAGACCCAGTACTTC.

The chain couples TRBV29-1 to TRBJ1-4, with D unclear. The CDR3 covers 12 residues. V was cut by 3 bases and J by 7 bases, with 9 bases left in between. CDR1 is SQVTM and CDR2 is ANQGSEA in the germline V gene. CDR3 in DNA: TGCAGCGTTGATGCAGTGGGTGAAAAACTGTTTTTT. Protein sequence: CSVDAVGEKLFF. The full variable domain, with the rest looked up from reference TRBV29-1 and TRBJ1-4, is SAVISQKPSRDICQRGTSLTIQCQVDSQVTMMFWYRQQPGQSLTLIATANQGSEATYESGFVIDKFPISRPNLTFSTLTVSNMSPEDSSIYLCSVDAVGEKLFFGSGTQLSVL.